The 21 T cell receptor beta chains below all came from one sample that was sequenced in a study of Graves' ophthalmopathy and Graves' hyperthyroidism. Amplification of TCR beta CDR3 regions used RNA transcripts. RT-PCR was first run with HTBI primers, then multiplex PCR in a second round. TCRdb passed the multiplex PCR reads through MiXCR, listing each CDR3 protein once. This table has under 350,000 distinct CDR3 sequences, about a sixth appearing once. The sequenced sample was peripheral blood. These receptors came from an adult man with Graves' ophthalmopathy.

Ten or more counts support this clonotype. V is TRBV28 and J is TRBJ1-2, with a possible D match to TRBD1 (5 bases). Germline V CDR1 and CDR2: MDHEN, SYDVKM. CDR3 length: 16 residues. V was clipped by 3 bases and J by 2 bases, with 16 bases between them. The CDR3 coding sequence is TGTGCCAGCAGTTTCATGGAACAGGCCCTAAACTATGGCTACACCTTC. It is translated as CASSFMEQALNYGYTF.

This clonotype was counted ten times or more. The V gene is TRBV6-1, the J gene TRBJ1-2, with a possible D match to TRBD1 (5 bases). Trimming shortened V by 6 bases and J by 4 bases, and 15 bases separated the two germline ends. CDR1 is MNHNS and CDR2 is SASEGT in the germline V gene. The CDR3 extends over 14 amino acids. The CDR3, as DNA: TGTGCCAGCAGGGGTCCCGGGACTGCCTATGGCTACACCTTC. It codes for CASRGPGTAYGYTF.

This clonotype was counted at least ten times. The chain employs TRBV4-2 and TRBJ1-6; no definite D call. CDR3 length equals 17 residues. Trimming cost V 4 bases and J 10 bases, with 23 bases left between them. CDR1 and CDR2 (germline): LGHNA, YNFKEQ. The CDR3 coding sequence is TGTGCCAGCAGCCGGAAGGACGTGTCGGGGTCCGGGTCACCCCTCCACTTT. Encoded protein: CASSRKDVSGSGSPLHF.

The rearrangement links TRBV6-5 to TRBJ2-5; D is tentatively TRBD1 or TRBD2 (5 bases each). This CDR3 contains 14 residues. Deletions cut 0 bases from V and 4 bases from J, with 9 bases between. Germline-derived CDR1 and CDR2 are MNHEY and SVGAGI. The CDR3 DNA follows: TGTGCCAGCAGTTACTCTCGGGGACCAGAGACCCAGTACTTC. Translating it yields CASSYSRGPETQYF.

This clonotype was seen at least ten times. The chain joins TRBV6-1 to TRBJ2-7; TRBD1 aligns across 7 bases. The CDR3 totals 15 residues. The germline V gene has CDR1 MNHNS and CDR2 SASEGT. The junction had 11 bases not matched to a gene; V was cut back by 5 bases and J by 4 bases. CDR3 sequence reads: CASSQNWDRFYEQYF. The CDR3 nucleotides read TGTGCCAGCAGTCAAAACTGGGACAGATTTTACGAGCAGTACTTC.

This clonotype appeared many times. The chain has TRBV5-1 and TRBJ1-1, with TRBD1 matching 9 bases. The CDR3 length is 15 residues. Unmatched junction bases numbered 5, after V lost 0 bases and J lost 5 bases. Per the germline V gene, CDR1 is SGHRS and CDR2 is YFSETQ. The CDR3 bases are TGCGCCAGCAGCTTGGCTACAGGGGGCCGGACTGAAGCTTTCTTT. Translation: CASSLATGGRTEAFF.

This clonotype came up many times. The chain has TRBV6-5 and TRBJ2-4, with unresolved D. Germline V gives CDR1 MNHEY, CDR2 SVGAGI. The V end was cut by 2 bases, the J end by 1 base, with 12 bases between. The CDR3 contains 16 residues. In DNA form, the CDR3 reads TGTGCCAGCAGTTACCCCGGGTTTGAGGCCAAAAACATTCAGTACTTC. Its protein is CASSYPGFEAKNIQYF.

This clonotype was detected many times. The V and J genes are TRBV5-1 and TRBJ2-5; D is possibly TRBD1 (7 bases). The CDR3 is made up of 18 amino acids. The germline CDR1 and CDR2 sequences are SGHRS and YFSETQ. Trimming stripped 4 bases from V and 4 bases from J, with 26 bases between. The CDR3 nucleotides read TGCGCCAGCAGCCCGGCCGGCCAGGGGGGCGATAGGAGAGAGACCCAGTACTTC. Its translation is CASSPAGQGGDRRETQYF.

This clonotype occurred many times. This chain links TRBV20-1 with TRBJ1-2, with D possibly matching TRBD1 (5 bases). The CDR3 length is 14 residues. Per the germline V gene, CDR1 is DFQATT and CDR2 is SNEGSKA (reference sequence). Trimming took 6 bases from V and 3 from J, leaving 17 bases between them. The DNA for the CDR3 is TGCAGTGCAACCACCCCCGGGGGTTACTATGGCTACACCTTC. Amino acid sequence: CSATTPGGYYGYTF.

This clonotype was seen at least ten times. V and J are TRBV7-2 and TRBJ2-7; D is unresolved. The germline V gene encodes CDR1 SGHTA and CDR2 FQGNSA. Deletions cut 0 bases from V and 0 bases from J, with 6 bases between. The CDR3 has 14 amino acids. CDR3 in amino acids: CASSLAPSSYEQYF. DNA of the CDR3: TGTGCCAGCAGCTTAGCGCCTAGCTCCTACGAGCAGTACTTC. Combining the CDR3 with reference TRBV7-2 and TRBJ2-7 gives the whole variable domain GAGVSQSPSNKVTEKGKDVELRCDPISGHTALYWYRQSLGQGLEFLIYFQGNSAPDKSGLPSDRFSAERTGGSVSTLTIQRTQQEDSAVYLCASSLAPSSYEQYFGPGTRLTVT.

The rearrangement uses TRBV7-2 and TRBJ1-2, with TRBD1 matching over 9 bases. This CDR3 region has 15 residues. The V and J ends lost 2 bases and 4 bases, in that order; junction bases with no gene match: 5. Germline V gene sequence: CDR1 SGHTA, CDR2 FQGNSA. CDR3 protein: CASSLKTGGGYGYTF. CDR3 nucleotides: TGTGCCAGCAGCTTAAAGACAGGGGGAGGCTATGGCTACACCTTC.

There are many counts of this clonotype. This chain joins TRBV4-1 and TRBJ2-7; 16 positions match TRBD2. CDR3 size: 16 residues. The V and J ends lost 4 bases and 7 bases, in that order; junction bases with no gene match: 7. The germline gives CDR1 MGHRA, CDR2 YSYEKL. CDR3 sequence reads: CASSPGLAGGPGEQYF. CDR3 DNA sequence: TGCGCCAGCAGCCCGGGACTAGCGGGAGGGCCTGGTGAGCAGTACTTC.

In its sample, this clonotype was seen many times. The rearrangement links TRBV6-2 or TRBV6-3 to TRBJ1-5, with 11 bases identical to TRBD1. Germline V gives CDR1 MNHEY, CDR2 SVGEGT. Losses at the gene ends were 5 bases for V and 5 bases for J; bases not matched to a gene: 2. CDR3 length: 14 amino acids. This CDR3 reads CASSRDRGYQPQHF. CDR3 sequence (DNA): TGTGCCAGCAGTCGGGACAGGGGGTATCAGCCCCAGCATTTT.

This clonotype was counted at least ten times. The chain is built from TRBV11-2 and TRBJ2-4; 9 bases are a match to TRBD2. CDR3 length: 15 amino acids. V dropped 8 bases and J dropped 3; count of bases not matched to a gene: 8. Germline assignment: CDR1 SGHAT and CDR2 FQNNGV. This CDR3 reads CASLSGGRGKNIQYF. CDR3 coding DNA: TGTGCCAGCTTGAGCGGGGGGCGAGGCAAAAACATTCAGTACTTC.

Regarding this clonotype: A much larger clone lies one base from this, so it may be a read error. The chain employs TRBV11-1 and TRBJ2-7, with D perhaps TRBD2 (6 bases). This CDR3 contains 16 residues. Between the trimmed V and J ends, which lost 5 bases and 1 base, there was a span of 18 bases. The germline gives CDR1 SGHAT, CDR2 FQDESV (reference sequence). The CDR3 loop is CASSPYPGLLSYEQYF. The CDR3 region has the DNA TGTGCCAGCAGCCCCTACCCGGGACTCCTATCCTACGAGCAGTACTTC.

The table lists this clonotype with many counts. J is TRBJ1-1 and V is TRBV29-1, with TRBD1 identical over 9 bases. From germline, CDR1 is SQVTM and CDR2 ANQGSEA. CDR3 length: 14 residues. V was clipped by 6 bases and J by 3 bases; unmatched bases: 8. The CDR3 bases are TGCAGCGTCACTAGGACAGGGGTTGACACTGAAGCTTTCTTT. Translated, it gives CSVTRTGVDTEAFF.

At least ten counts were recorded for this clonotype. The chain has TRBV7-2 and TRBJ2-5, with D possibly matching TRBD2 (6 bases). There are 15 residues in the CDR3. V was shortened by 5 bases and J by 2 bases, with 15 bases between the two germline ends. CDR1 is SGHTA and CDR2 is FQGNSA in the germline V gene. The CDR3 DNA follows: TGTGCCAGCAGCGACTACGGGGGAGCACAAGAGACCCAGTACTTC. Protein: CASSDYGGAQETQYF.

The table lists this clonotype with many counts. This chain uses TRBV18 with TRBJ2-7; 8 bases agree with TRBD2. V was clipped by 0 bases and J by 2 bases; unmatched bases: 6. The CDR3 extends over 16 amino acids. Germline V gene sequence: CDR1 KGHSH, CDR2 LQKENI. The CDR3 DNA reads as TGTGCCAGCTCACCACCGGCCGTAGCGGGAACCTACGAGCAGTACTTC. This translates into CASSPPAVAGTYEQYF.

This clonotype was counted ten times or more. The chain combines TRBV28 with TRBJ2-5; possibly TRBD1 for D (6 bases). Per germline, CDR1 MDHEN and CDR2 SYDVKM. This CDR3 has 15 residues. Trimming took 2 bases from V and 3 from J, leaving 13 bases between them. Here the CDR3 reads CASSLAGQKKETQYF. CDR3 DNA: TGTGCCAGCAGTTTAGCTGGACAGAAAAAAGAGACCCAGTACTTC.

This clonotype came up a few times. The V and J genes are TRBV6-1 and TRBJ1-5; D is unclear. CDR3 length: 14 amino acids. The V end lost 2 bases, the J end lost 7 bases, and 12 bases lay between the germline ends. Germline CDR1 reads MNHNS; CDR2 reads SASEGT. As DNA, the CDR3 is TGTGCCAGCAGTGAATCCGTGACAAGACAGCCCCAGCATTTT. This translates into CASSESVTRQPQHF.

At least ten counts were recorded for this clonotype. The chain recombines TRBV30 with TRBJ1-1, with D perhaps matching TRBD1 (6 bases). Germline lookup yields CDR1 GTSNPN and CDR2 SVGIG (reference sequence). V dropped 4 bases and J dropped 4 bases, with 16 bases sitting between them. This CDR3 contains 14 residues. CDR3 sequence: CAWKQQGVSTEAFF. CDR3 bases: TGTGCCTGGAAGCAACAGGGAGTGAGCACTGAAGCTTTCTTT.